Here is one T cell receptor (beta chain) with its context. Its antigen is unknown. This sample is drawn from a study of blood T cells in healthy people across ages. Findings and caveats of the study: In older individuals, TCR beta diversity per million T cells was lower, falling roughly linearly with age. The study found TCR beta diversity correlated strongly with naive T cell percentage.

The CDR3 is 13 residues long. The germline V gene has CDR1 SNHLY and CDR2 FYNNEI. The junction had 5 bases not matched to a gene; V was cut back by 7 bases and J by 6 bases. It was with a sample-barcoded 5' primer and a J-beta primer mix that a second PCR of about 7 to 12 cycles was run. TCRdb re-derived calls from the 5' RACE reads in MiXCR, one entry per CDR3 protein. The sample includes 1.5 million or so distinct CDR3 sequences, approximately 43% of them seen just once. This chain connects TRBV2 to TRBJ1-4; 7 bases are a match to TRBD1. This sequence originates from a woman in her late teens or twenties in good health. The sequenced material came from blood. CDR3 DNA: TGTGCCAGCATCGACAGGGTCTATGAAAAACTGTTTTTT. It is translated as CASIDRVYEKLFF.